Below are 30 T cell receptor beta chains sequenced from a single sample in a study of immune evolution from preneoplasia to lung adenocarcinoma. TCRdb's copy holds only in-frame clones and misses some; the assay was immunoSEQ multiplex PCR. This table has 9,000 to 10,000 clones, 88% appearing once. The sample consisted of FFPE invasive lung adenocarcinoma tissue. These receptors originate from a person aged 65 to 79 with invasive lung adenocarcinoma. Some clones in this sample may be carry-over from other donors' samples.

The CDR3 loop is CASSLRSLRGGSYNEQFF. CDR3 DNA sequence: TGTGCCAGCAGCCTCCGATCTCTCAGGGGGGGCTCCTACAATGAGCAGTTCTTC. The J gene is TRBJ2-1, the V gene TRBV11-1; possibly TRBD1 or TRBD2 for D (7 bases each). Germline CDR1 is SGHAT and CDR2 is FQDESV (reference sequence). The CDR3 extends over 18 amino acids. The germline V and J ends were trimmed by 5 bases and 0 bases, with 20 bases remaining between them.

This sequence joins TRBV28 and TRBJ2-7; 7 bases agree with TRBD2. Losses at the gene ends were 6 bases for V and 3 bases for J; bases not matched to a gene: 8. The CDR3 has 14 amino acids. Germline lookup yields CDR1 MDHEN and CDR2 SYDVKM. The CDR3 DNA is TGTGCCAGCAGCCCCGCACTAGCGCACTACGAGCAGTACTTC. Its protein product is CASSPALAHYEQYF.

The chain recombines TRBV30 with TRBJ1-1; TRBD1 is a possible D gene (6 bases). This CDR3 is built from 13 residues. V was trimmed by 5 bases and J by 4 bases, leaving 14 bases between them. The germline gives CDR1 GTSNPN, CDR2 SVGIG (reference sequence). In nucleotides, the CDR3 is TGTGCCTGGGATTTGGGGGCCGGCACTGAAGCTTTCTTT. Protein: CAWDLGAGTEAFF.

The V and J genes are TRBV20-1 and TRBJ1-2; D unresolved. The CDR3 loop spans 10 amino acids. V dropped 5 bases and J dropped 3 bases, with 4 bases sitting between them. Germline values: CDR1 DFQATT, CDR2 SNEGSKA (reference sequence). The CDR3 loop is CSALDYGYTF. Here the CDR3 DNA reads TGCAGTGCTCTCGACTATGGCTACACCTTC.

This rearrangement joins TRBV28 to TRBJ1-2; D might be TRBD1 (6 bases). Germline values: CDR1 MDHEN, CDR2 SYDVKM. The CDR3 is 14 residues long. Trimming took 7 bases from V and 4 from J, leaving 16 bases between them. The CDR3 DNA follows: TGTGCCAGCATACCCGGGGGGGCGCGCTATGGCTACACCTTC. Residues: CASIPGGARYGYTF.

This chain links TRBV4-1 with TRBJ2-7, with 10 nucleotides matching TRBD2. Trimming took 0 bases from V and 7 from J; bases not matched to a gene: 9. This CDR3 region has 16 residues. CDR1 MGHRA and CDR2 YSYEKL come from the germline V gene. The CDR3 loop reads CASSQDLSGRASEQYF. The CDR3 DNA is TGCGCCAGCAGCCAAGATCTCAGCGGGAGGGCCTCAGAGCAGTACTTC.

V gene TRBV11-2 combines with J gene TRBJ1-1; 8 bases map to TRBD1. Germline V CDR1 and CDR2: SGHAT, FQNNGV. The CDR3 runs 13 residues. Germline trimming cut 5 bases from V and 4 bases from J; bases unmatched to any gene: 3. The CDR3 DNA is TGTGCCAGCAGCCAACAGGGGGGCACTGAAGCTTTCTTT. Translating gives CASSQQGGTEAFF.

The gene calls are TRBV7-2 and TRBJ2-4, with 9 bases lining up with TRBD2. The CDR3 is made up of 17 amino acids. The germline V gene has CDR1 SGHTA and CDR2 FQGNSA. V lost 4 bases, J lost 8 bases, and 15 bases stayed unmatched. The CDR3 reads CASSSRVAGAFGHIQYF. CDR3 in DNA: TGTGCCAGCAGCTCCCGAGTAGCGGGGGCCTTTGGACACATTCAGTACTTC.

The V call is TRBV29-1, the J call TRBJ1-1; tentative D call: TRBD1 (5 bases). The CDR3 is 14 residues long. The ends were cut back, 7 bases at V and 5 bases at J, with 20 bases in the middle. Germline assignment: CDR1 SQVTM and CDR2 ANQGSEA. This chain's CDR3 is CSAIVQGEGTEAFF. The CDR3 bases are TGCAGCGCCATCGTCCAGGGTGAGGGTACTGAAGCTTTCTTT.

The chain uses TRBV9 and TRBJ2-7; D not resolved. The V and J ends lost 0 bases and 3 bases respectively, with 7 bases between them. This CDR3 region has 13 residues. CDR1 is SGDLS, CDR2 YYNGEE, per germline. The CDR3 region has the DNA TGTGCCAGCAGCGTAGGCCAGAGCTACGAGCAGTACTTC. It is translated as CASSVGQSYEQYF.

CDR3 in amino acids: CATSRDFDRGGYTF. DNA of the CDR3: TGTGCCACCAGCAGAGATTTCGACAGGGGCGGCTACACCTTC. The rearrangement uses TRBV15 and TRBJ1-2; 8 bases fit TRBD1. Germline lookup yields CDR1 LNHNV and CDR2 YYDKDF (reference sequence). The V gene end was trimmed by 0 bases and the J gene end by 8 bases; junction bases not matched to a gene: 5. CDR3 size: 14 residues.

This sequence joins TRBV18 and TRBJ2-7; D may be TRBD1 (5 bases). CDR1 and CDR2 from the germline V gene are KGHSH and LQKENI. The V end was cut by 2 bases, the J end by 4 bases, with 12 bases between. CDR3 size: 14 residues. The DNA of the CDR3 is TGTGCCAGCTCACCAGACAGAAGGTCTTACGAGCAGTACTTC. It specifies CASSPDRRSYEQYF.

The chain links TRBV7-9 to TRBJ2-2, with no clear D. Looked up from germline, CDR1 is SEHNR and CDR2 is FQNEAQ (reference sequence). This CDR3 is 14 amino acids long. V was clipped by 1 base and J by 5 bases, with 8 bases between them. CDR3 DNA sequence: TGTGCCAGCAGCTTAGATTCGCTTACCGGGGAGCTGTTTTTT. It translates to CASSLDSLTGELFF. Filled out from reference TRBV7-9 and TRBJ2-2, the complete variable domain reads DTGVSQNPRHKITKRGQNVTFRCDPISEHNRLYWYRQTLGQGPEFLTYFQNEAQLEKSRLLSDRFSAERPKGSFSTLEIQRTEQGDSAMYLCASSLDSLTGELFFGEGSRLTVL.

J is TRBJ1-1 and V is TRBV10-2; D might be TRBD1 (5 bases). Deletions cut 7 bases from V and 4 bases from J, with 16 bases between. Germline CDR1 and CDR2: WSHSY and SAAADI. The CDR3 is made up of 14 amino acids. CDR3 DNA: TGCGCCAGCACCCTGGGGGGTGGTAGCACTGAAGCTTTCTTT. Its translation is CASTLGGGSTEAFF.

The V gene is TRBV30, the J gene TRBJ1-4, with unresolved D. The germline V and J ends were trimmed by 0 bases and 5 bases, with 10 bases remaining between them. Germline lookup yields CDR1 GTSNPN and CDR2 SVGIG (reference sequence). The CDR3 is 14 residues long. The CDR3 spells CAWSVRDKNEKLFF. As DNA, the CDR3 is TGTGCCTGGAGTGTACGGGATAAAAATGAAAAACTGTTTTTT.

The chain carries TRBV5-1 and TRBJ2-7; 10 bases are a match to TRBD2. Germline CDR1 SGHRS, CDR2 YFSETQ. The CDR3 totals 15 residues. Trimming cost V 5 bases and J 5 bases; bases outside gene matches: 10. CDR3 DNA: TGCGCCAGCAGTCGGCTAGCGGGAGCCAGTAACGAGCAGTACTTC. Translated: CASSRLAGASNEQYF.

The gene calls are TRBV6-5 and TRBJ2-7; D could derive from TRBD1 or TRBD2 (5 bases each). The CDR3 contains 14 residues. Between the trimmed V and J ends, which lost 5 bases and 2 bases, there was a span of 13 bases. CDR1 and CDR2 (germline): MNHEY, SVGAGI. The CDR3 sequence: CASSPGDGTYEQYF. The CDR3 DNA follows: TGTGCCAGCAGTCCTGGGGACGGGACCTACGAGCAGTACTTC.

This clone showed up just a few times. The chain joins TRBV7-8 to TRBJ2-3; D is ambiguous. Germline-derived CDR1 and CDR2 are SGHVS and FQNEAQ. The CDR3 sequence is 14 residues long. V was trimmed by 3 bases and J by 5 bases, leaving 12 bases between them. CDR3 in DNA: TGTGCCAGCAGCTTCGTACCAGTAGGAGATACGCAGTATTTT. It specifies CASSFVPVGDTQYF.

This chain links TRBV30 with TRBJ1-5; 7 bases are shared with TRBD1. Trimming cost V 1 base and J 4 bases; bases outside gene matches: 7. CDR3 length equals 15 residues. Germline V CDR1 and CDR2: GTSNPN, SVGIG (reference sequence). The CDR3 spells CAWSAGQVGNQPQHF. CDR3 sequence (DNA): TGTGCCTGGAGTGCCGGACAGGTCGGGAATCAGCCCCAGCATTTT.

The chain combines TRBV5-1 with TRBJ2-7; D is tentatively TRBD1 or TRBD2 (5 bases each). The CDR3 loop spans 14 amino acids. V dropped 8 bases and J dropped 1 base, with 16 bases sitting between them. Germline values: CDR1 SGHRS, CDR2 YFSETQ. CDR3: CASWDPKDSYEQYF. As DNA, the CDR3 is TGCGCCAGTTGGGACCCTAAGGATTCCTACGAGCAGTACTTC. Together with reference TRBV5-1 and TRBJ2-7, the CDR3 gives the full variable domain: KAGVTQTPRYLIKTRGQQVTLSCSPISGHRSVSWYQQTPGQGLQFLFEYFSETQRNKGNFPGRFSGRQFSNSRSEMNVSTLELGDSALYLCASWDPKDSYEQYFGPGTRLTVT.

This chain connects TRBV6-5 to TRBJ2-1, with D unclear. There are 13 residues in the CDR3. V was clipped by 6 bases and J by 0 bases, with 6 bases between them. Per the germline V gene, CDR1 is MNHEY and CDR2 is SVGAGI. CDR3 DNA sequence: TGTGCCAGCAGACCTGCCTCCTACAATGAGCAGTTCTTC. It is translated as CASRPASYNEQFF.

The chain is built from TRBV30 and TRBJ1-4; D remains unclear. CDR1 is GTSNPN and CDR2 is SVGIG in the germline V gene (reference sequence). V lost 3 bases, J lost 6 bases, and 11 bases lay in between. The CDR3 runs 13 residues. The CDR3 DNA reads as TGTGCCTGGAGAACACCCGCACATGAAAAACTGTTTTTT. Protein: CAWRTPAHEKLFF.

The CDR3 region has the DNA TGTGCCAGCAGCGCTCTACCTTTCTCTGGAAACACCATATATTTT. This codes for CASSALPFSGNTIYF. This rearrangement joins TRBV9 to TRBJ1-3, with D unclear. Germline V CDR1 and CDR2: SGDLS, YYNGEE. The length of the CDR3 is 15 residues. Between the trimmed V and J ends, which lost 3 bases and 0 bases, there was a span of 10 bases. Full variable domain (remainder filled in from reference TRBV9 and TRBJ1-3): DSGVTQTPKHLITATGQRVTLRCSPRSGDLSVYWYQQSLDQGLQFLIQYYNGEERAKGNILERFSAQQFPDLHSELNLSSLELGDSALYFCASSALPFSGNTIYFGEGSWLTVV.

DNA for the CDR3: TGTGCCAGCAGTAACGACCACAGGGTGGACTACGAGCAGTACTTC. Protein: CASSNDHRVDYEQYF. The chain couples TRBV6-5 to TRBJ2-7; D is possibly TRBD1 (6 bases). In germline, CDR1 is MNHEY, CDR2 SVGAGI. CDR3 length: 15 amino acids. With 5 bases removed from V and 3 bases from J, the gap between germline ends came to 17 bases.

This chain uses TRBV28 with TRBJ1-2; TRBD1 matches 7 bases. CDR1 and CDR2 (germline): MDHEN, SYDVKM. The CDR3 totals 12 residues. V gave up 3 bases and J gave up 8 bases; unmatched junction bases: 3. The CDR3 nucleotides are TGTGCCAGCAGTTTGAACAGGGGAGGCTACACCTTC. The encoded protein is CASSLNRGGYTF.

The V and J genes are TRBV6-1 and TRBJ2-7; 7 nucleotides line up with TRBD2. The trim removed 2 bases at V and 7 bases at J, leaving 14 bases unmatched. The CDR3 is made up of 16 amino acids. Germline CDR1 is MNHNS and CDR2 is SASEGT. CDR3 in amino acids: CASSERVSGPTVEQYF. The CDR3 bases are TGTGCCAGCAGTGAAAGAGTTAGCGGGCCAACCGTGGAGCAGTACTTC.

This sequence joins TRBV27 and TRBJ2-7, with 9 bases aligning to TRBD1. The CDR3 runs to 18 residues. Trimming removed 6 bases from V and 2 bases from J; junction bases left unmatched: 17. The germline gives CDR1 MNHEY, CDR2 SMNVEV (reference sequence). The CDR3 sequence is CASRTGTGRTGIPYEQYF. CDR3 DNA sequence: TGTGCCAGCAGAACCGGGACAGGGAGAACTGGTATCCCCTACGAGCAGTACTTC.

J is TRBJ2-1 and V is TRBV9; 7 positions agree with TRBD2. The ends lost 3 bases at V and 1 base at J; junction bases unmatched: 4. CDR3 length: 15 amino acids. Germline V gives CDR1 SGDLS, CDR2 YYNGEE. This CDR3 is CASSAALASYNEQFF. The DNA of the CDR3 is TGTGCCAGCAGCGCAGCACTAGCGTCCTACAATGAGCAGTTCTTC.

The chain links TRBV19 to TRBJ2-3, with 10 nucleotides matching TRBD1. The germline gives CDR1 LNHDA, CDR2 SQIVND (reference sequence). The V gene end was trimmed by 10 bases and the J gene end by 0 bases; junction bases not matched to a gene: 13. CDR3 size: 17 residues. The CDR3 protein is CATIGRDRGKSTDTQYF. The CDR3 DNA reads TGTGCCACAATCGGCCGGGACAGGGGAAAGAGCACAGATACGCAGTATTTT.

This CDR3 is CASSVYDRLSSYGYTF. The DNA for the CDR3 is TGTGCCAGCAGCGTGTATGACAGACTCTCCTCCTATGGCTACACCTTC. The chain employs TRBV9 and TRBJ1-2; D might be TRBD1 (5 bases). The V gene's germline CDR1 is SGDLS and CDR2 YYNGEE. The CDR3 runs to 16 residues. The V and J ends lost 2 bases and 4 bases respectively, with 18 bases between them.